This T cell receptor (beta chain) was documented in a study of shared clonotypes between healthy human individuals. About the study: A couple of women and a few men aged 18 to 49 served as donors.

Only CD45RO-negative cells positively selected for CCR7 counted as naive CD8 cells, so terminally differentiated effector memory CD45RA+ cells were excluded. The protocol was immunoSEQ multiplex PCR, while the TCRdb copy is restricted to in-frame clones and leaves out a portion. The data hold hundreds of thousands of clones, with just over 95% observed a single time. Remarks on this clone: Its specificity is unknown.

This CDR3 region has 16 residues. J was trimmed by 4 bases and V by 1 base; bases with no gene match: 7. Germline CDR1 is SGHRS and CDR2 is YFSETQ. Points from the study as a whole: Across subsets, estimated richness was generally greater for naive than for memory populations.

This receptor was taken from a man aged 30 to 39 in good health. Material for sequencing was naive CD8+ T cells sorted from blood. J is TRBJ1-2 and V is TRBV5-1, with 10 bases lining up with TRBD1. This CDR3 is CASSLSPGQGPYGYTF. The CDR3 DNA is TGCGCCAGCAGCTTGTCTCCGGGACAGGGGCCCTATGGCTACACCTTC.